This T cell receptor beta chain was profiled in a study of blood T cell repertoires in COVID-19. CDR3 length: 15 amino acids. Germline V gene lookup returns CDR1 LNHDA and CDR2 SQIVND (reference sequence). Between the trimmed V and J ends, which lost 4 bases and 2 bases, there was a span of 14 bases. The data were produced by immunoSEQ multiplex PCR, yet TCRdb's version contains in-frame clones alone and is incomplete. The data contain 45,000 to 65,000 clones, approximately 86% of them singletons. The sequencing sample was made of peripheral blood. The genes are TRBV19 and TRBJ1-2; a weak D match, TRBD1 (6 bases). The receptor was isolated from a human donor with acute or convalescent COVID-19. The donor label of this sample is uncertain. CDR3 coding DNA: TGTGCCAGTAGTAGGCAACAGGGCTCGAACTATGGCTACACCTTC. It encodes CASSRQQGSNYGYTF.